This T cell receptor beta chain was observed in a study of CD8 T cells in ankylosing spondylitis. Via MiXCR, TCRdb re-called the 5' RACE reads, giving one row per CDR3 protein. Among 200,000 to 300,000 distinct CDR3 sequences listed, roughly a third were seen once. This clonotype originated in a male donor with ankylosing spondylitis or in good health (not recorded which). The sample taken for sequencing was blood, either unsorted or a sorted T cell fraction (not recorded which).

CDR3 region: CASSLAGWRRTNEQFF. In DNA form, the CDR3 reads TGTGCCAGCAGTTTAGCGGGATGGCGGCGGACCAATGAGCAGTTCTTC. The chain employs TRBV12-3 or TRBV12-4 and TRBJ2-1; D gene uncertain. This CDR3 is built from 16 residues. The germline V and J ends were trimmed by 0 bases and 6 bases, with 15 bases remaining between them.